This T cell receptor beta chain came from a study of T cells after posttransplantation cyclophosphamide. Busulfan-fludarabine conditioning, marrow transplant, and cyclophosphamide on days +3 and +4 were administered. TCRdb's table, derived via immunoSEQ multiplex PCR, lists solely in-frame clones and lacks some. The sample includes several thousand clones, 80% seen only once; the top ten take 4% to 5%. The CDR3 is 14 amino acids. Per the germline V gene, CDR1 is SGHTA and CDR2 is FQGNSA. The V segment lost 5 bases and the J segment 5 bases; nucleotides outside the gene matches: 8. The sample was PBMCs, taken after allogeneic stem cell transplant with posttransplant cyclophosphamide. The TCR was taken from a male patient in his fifties or sixties who received an allogeneic stem cell transplant from a related donor and was CMV-positive. Some T cells may originate from the graft donor. The gene calls are TRBV7-2 and TRBJ1-2; 7 positions match TRBD1. The CDR3 reads CASSNRQGRYGYTF. The CDR3 bases are TGTGCCAGCAGCAACCGACAGGGACGGTATGGCTACACCTTC.